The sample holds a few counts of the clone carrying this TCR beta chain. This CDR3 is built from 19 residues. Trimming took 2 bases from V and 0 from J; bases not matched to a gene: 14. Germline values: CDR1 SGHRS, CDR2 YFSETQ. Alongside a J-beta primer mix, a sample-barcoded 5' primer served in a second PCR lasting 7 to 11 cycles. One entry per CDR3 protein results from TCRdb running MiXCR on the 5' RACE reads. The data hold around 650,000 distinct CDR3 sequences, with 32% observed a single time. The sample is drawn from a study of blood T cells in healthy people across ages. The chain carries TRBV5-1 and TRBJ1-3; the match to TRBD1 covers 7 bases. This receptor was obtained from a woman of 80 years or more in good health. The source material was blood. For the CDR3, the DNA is TGCGCCAGCAGCTTCGGTGACAGGGACCTTCGATACTCTGGAAACACCATATATTTT. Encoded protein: CASSFGDRDLRYSGNTIYF.